These 2 T cell receptor beta chains share one sample of origin, sequenced in a study of T cell changes during pregnancy in multiple sclerosis. Generated by immunoSEQ multiplex PCR, the TCRdb table keeps only in-frame clones and is missing some. The sample consists of tens of thousands of clones, roughly 91% of them appearing once. The sequencing used CD4+ T cells from peripheral blood mononuclear cells, collected after pregnancy. All receptors derive from a female donor in good health, enrolled as a control in a pregnancy study.

V gene TRBV18 combines with J gene TRBJ2-5; TRBD1 matches at 8 bases. V shed 4 bases and J 5 bases; nucleotides not matched to a gene: 3. Germline-derived CDR1 and CDR2 are KGHSH and LQKENI. The CDR3 loop spans 13 amino acids. The CDR3 loop reads CASSRDRRETQYF. The CDR3 DNA is TGTGCCAGCTCACGGGACAGGAGGGAGACCCAGTACTTC.

V usage is TRBV6-1 and J usage is TRBJ2-7, with a possible D match to TRBD1 (6 bases). Trimming took 5 bases from V and 0 from J, leaving 11 bases between them. This CDR3 comprises 14 residues. Germline V gene sequence: CDR1 MNHNS, CDR2 SASEGT. For the CDR3, the DNA is TGTGCCAGCAGTCTAACACAGGGCTCCTACGAGCAGTACTTC. Its protein product is CASSLTQGSYEQYF.